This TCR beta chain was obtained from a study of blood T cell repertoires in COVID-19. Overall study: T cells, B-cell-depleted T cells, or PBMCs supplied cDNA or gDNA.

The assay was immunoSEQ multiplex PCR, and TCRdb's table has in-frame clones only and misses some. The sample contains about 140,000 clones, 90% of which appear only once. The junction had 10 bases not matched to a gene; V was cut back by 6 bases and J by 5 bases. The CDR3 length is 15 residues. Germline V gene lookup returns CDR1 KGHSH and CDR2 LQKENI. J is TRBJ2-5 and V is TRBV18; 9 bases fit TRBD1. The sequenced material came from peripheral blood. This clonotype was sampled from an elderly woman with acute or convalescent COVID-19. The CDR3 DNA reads TGTGCCAGCTCGGGACAGGGTTCCCCTGCTGAGACCCAGTACTTC. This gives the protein CASSGQGSPAETQYF. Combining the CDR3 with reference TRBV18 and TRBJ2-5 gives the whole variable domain NAGVMQNPRHLVRRRGQEARLRCSPMKGHSHVYWYRQLPEEGLKFMVYLQKENIIDESGMPKERFSAEFPKEGPSILRIQQVVRGDSAAYFCASSGQGSPAETQYFGPGTRLLVL.